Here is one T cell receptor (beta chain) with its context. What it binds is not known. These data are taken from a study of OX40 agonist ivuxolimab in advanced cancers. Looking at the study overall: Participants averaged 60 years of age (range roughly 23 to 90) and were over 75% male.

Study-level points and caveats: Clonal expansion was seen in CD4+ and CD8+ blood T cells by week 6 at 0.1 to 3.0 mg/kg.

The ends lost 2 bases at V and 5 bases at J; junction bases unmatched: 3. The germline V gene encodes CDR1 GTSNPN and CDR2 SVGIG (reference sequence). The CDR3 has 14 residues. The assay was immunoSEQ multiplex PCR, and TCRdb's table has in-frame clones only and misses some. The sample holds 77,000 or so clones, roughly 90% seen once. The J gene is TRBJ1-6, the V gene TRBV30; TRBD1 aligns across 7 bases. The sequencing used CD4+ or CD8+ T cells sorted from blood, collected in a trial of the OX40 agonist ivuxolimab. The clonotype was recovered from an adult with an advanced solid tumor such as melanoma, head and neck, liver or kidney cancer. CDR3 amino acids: CAWSYGTDNSPLHF. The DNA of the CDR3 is TGTGCCTGGAGTTACGGGACAGATAATTCACCCCTCCACTTT.